A single T cell receptor beta chain is shown here with its context. Per the authors' pipeline: Quantification of nucleated cells was approximated via reference gene primer amplification. Clones were sequenced by immunoSEQ multiplex PCR, and TCRdb holds only the in-frame ones, with some missing. V, J and clone size are those of that table, while D and trimming were read from the DNA. The sample consists of tens of thousands of clones, approximately 84% of them appearing once. CDR1 is SGHNT, CDR2 YENEEA, per germline. Trimming removed 5 bases at V and 1 base at J, with 17 bases between. This CDR3 spans 16 amino acids. This specimen comes from a study of blood T cell repertoires in COVID-19. Study-level background: COVID-19 samples from acute and convalescent phases originated in the United States, Italy and Spain.

Seattle participants joined during active infection and were tracked over time. This clonotype was obtained from a man aged 55 to 70 with COVID-19, enrolled during active disease. The chain joins TRBV11-3 to TRBJ1-1, with D tentatively TRBD1 (5 bases). The sequencing input was peripheral blood. CDR3: CASSPGHSVGNTEAFF. As DNA, the CDR3 is TGTGCCAGCAGCCCAGGGCACTCCGTAGGGAACACTGAAGCTTTCTTT.